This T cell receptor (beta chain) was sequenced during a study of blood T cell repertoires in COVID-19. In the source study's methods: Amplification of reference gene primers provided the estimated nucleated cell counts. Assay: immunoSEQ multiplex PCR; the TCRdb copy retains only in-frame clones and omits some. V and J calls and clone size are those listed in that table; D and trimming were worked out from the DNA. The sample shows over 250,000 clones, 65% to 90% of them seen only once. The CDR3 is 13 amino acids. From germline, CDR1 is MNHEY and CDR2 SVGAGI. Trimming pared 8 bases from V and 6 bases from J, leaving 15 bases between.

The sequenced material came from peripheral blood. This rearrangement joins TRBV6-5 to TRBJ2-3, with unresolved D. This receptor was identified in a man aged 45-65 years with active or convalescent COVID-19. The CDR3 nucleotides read TGTGCCAGCTCGTTGGGCCTTCGGGATACGCAGTATTTT. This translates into CASSLGLRDTQYF.